A single sample is the source of the 23 T cell receptor beta chains below, sequenced in a study of cytomegalovirus exposure and HLA in healthy donors. Primers included in the PCR were 60 Vbeta and 13 Jbeta primers. Sequencing was performed with immunoSEQ multiplex PCR; in TCRdb, only in-frame clones are kept and a portion is missing. This table holds 96,000 or so clones, about 70% found once. Sequencing was carried out using PBMCs. These receptors originate from a female donor in good health and CMV-seropositive.

J is TRBJ2-2 and V is TRBV29-1; no reliable D call. CDR3 length: 13 amino acids. Germline V gene lookup returns CDR1 SQVTM and CDR2 ANQGSEA. V was clipped by 6 bases and J by 0 bases, with 8 bases between them. The CDR3 here is CSVATSNTGELFF. The CDR3 DNA sequence: TGCAGCGTCGCGACATCGAACACCGGGGAGCTGTTTTTT.

V gene TRBV6-5 combines with J gene TRBJ2-3; D is ambiguous. V gave up 6 bases and J gave up 2 bases, with 9 bases separating them. This CDR3 region has 13 residues. Germline-derived CDR1 and CDR2 are MNHEY and SVGAGI. In nucleotides, the CDR3 is TGTGCCAGCAGGGTCTTAGCCACAGATACGCAGTATTTT. Translated, it gives CASRVLATDTQYF.

This chain joins TRBV28 and TRBJ1-2; D is perhaps TRBD1 (6 bases). This CDR3 contains 14 residues. Trimming took off 5 bases at V and 5 bases at J, with 15 bases between the two ends. The germline gives CDR1 MDHEN, CDR2 SYDVKM. The chain's CDR3 is CASSPTGNYYGYTF. The CDR3 DNA reads as TGTGCCAGCAGTCCAACAGGGAACTATTATGGCTACACCTTC.

The rearrangement uses TRBV5-1 and TRBJ2-7; D possibly corresponds to TRBD1 (9 bases). CDR1 and CDR2 from the germline V gene are SGHRS and YFSETQ. V lost 4 bases, J lost 9 bases, and 20 bases lay in between. This CDR3 is 14 amino acids long. Here the CDR3 reads CASSRGGQGEGQYF. In DNA form, the CDR3 reads TGCGCCAGCAGCCGGGGGGGACAGGGCGAAGGGCAGTACTTC.

V usage is TRBV27 and J usage is TRBJ2-3; D call uncertain. V was clipped by 2 bases and J by 3 bases, with 9 bases between them. The germline V gene has CDR1 MNHEY and CDR2 SMNVEV (reference sequence). CDR3 length: 14 amino acids. The CDR3: CASSLRDSTDTQYF. The DNA of the CDR3 is TGTGCCAGCAGTTTACGAGACTCGACAGATACGCAGTATTTT.

The gene calls are TRBV27 and TRBJ1-2; TRBD1 agrees at 8 bases. This CDR3 is built from 14 residues. Unmatched junction bases numbered 10, after V lost 3 bases and J lost 10 bases. The germline CDR1 and CDR2 sequences are MNHEY and SMNVEV (reference sequence). In nucleotides, the CDR3 is TGTGCCAGCAGTTTCCAGCCAGGGGACAGGCCCTACACCTTC. Its translation is CASSFQPGDRPYTF.

This clone was seen a few times. V is TRBV5-1 and J is TRBJ2-7, with 9 bases identical to TRBD1. Germline V lookup: CDR1 SGHRS, CDR2 YFSETQ. This CDR3 has 13 amino acids. Trimming took 4 bases from V and 5 from J; bases not matched to a gene: 4. The CDR3: CASSRRTGDEQYF. Written as DNA, the CDR3 is TGCGCCAGCAGCCGCAGGACAGGGGACGAGCAGTACTTC.

The chain joins TRBV5-1 to TRBJ2-1, with D uncertain. V was clipped by 0 bases and J by 10 bases, with 5 bases between them. CDR1 is SGHRS, CDR2 YFSETQ, per germline. The CDR3 sequence is 11 residues long. Here the CDR3 reads CASSLDREQFF. The CDR3 nucleotides read TGCGCCAGCAGCTTGGATCGGGAGCAGTTCTTC.

V and J are TRBV7-8 and TRBJ2-7; 8 positions agree with TRBD1. Germline CDR1 SGHVS, CDR2 FQNEAQ. Trimming took 3 bases from V and 6 from J; bases not matched to a gene: 7. This CDR3 is 14 amino acids long. Here the CDR3 reads CASSLRDRNSEQYF. DNA of the CDR3: TGTGCCAGCAGCTTGAGGGACAGGAATTCCGAGCAGTACTTC.

V gene TRBV6-1 combines with J gene TRBJ1-1; 8 bases fit TRBD1. The ends lost 0 bases at V and 3 bases at J; junction bases unmatched: 3. The CDR3 consists of 15 residues. The V gene's germline CDR1 is MNHNS and CDR2 SASEGT. CDR3 residues: CASSEAGQGHTEAFF. CDR3 bases: TGTGCCAGCAGTGAAGCCGGACAGGGACACACTGAAGCTTTCTTT.

This clone has a handful of counts. The chain employs TRBV5-1 and TRBJ1-2; 9 nucleotides match TRBD1. CDR1 SGHRS and CDR2 YFSETQ come from the germline V gene. The CDR3 length is 13 residues. Losses at the gene ends were 5 bases for V and 3 bases for J; bases not matched to a gene: 2. CDR3 in DNA: TGCGCCAGCAGGGGACAGGGAGACTATGGCTACACCTTC. Translated, it gives CASRGQGDYGYTF.

This clone was seen only a few times. The chain joins TRBV13 to TRBJ2-1; D uncertain. Germline-derived CDR1 and CDR2 are PRHDT and FYEKMQ (reference sequence). V lost 8 bases and J 0 bases, leaving 11 bases between the germline ends. The CDR3 covers 14 residues. Written as DNA, the CDR3 is TGTGCCAGCCAGCGCCGAAGCTCCTACAATGAGCAGTTCTTC. Its translation is CASQRRSSYNEQFF.

The gene calls are TRBV6-5 and TRBJ1-3; D not certain. Trimming cost V 2 bases and J 0 bases, with 8 bases left between them. The length of the CDR3 is 15 residues. Looked up from germline, CDR1 is MNHEY and CDR2 is SVGAGI. The DNA of the CDR3 is TGTGCCAGCAGTTACAAAGCCTACTCTGGAAACACCATATATTTT. Protein sequence: CASSYKAYSGNTIYF.

This clone showed up many times. The V and J genes are TRBV9 and TRBJ2-1, with a tentative D call TRBD2 (6 bases). CDR3 size: 15 residues. CDR1 is SGDLS and CDR2 is YYNGEE in the germline V gene. The V gene lost 4 bases and the J gene lost 8 bases, with 19 bases spanning the gap. In nucleotides, the CDR3 is TGTGCCAGCAGCTTCGCCGGGACTGCTACCGATGAGCAGTTCTTC. This encodes CASSFAGTATDEQFF.

V gene TRBV28 combines with J gene TRBJ2-7; D gene ambiguous. The CDR3 has 12 amino acids. CDR1 is MDHEN, CDR2 SYDVKM, per germline. Trimming took off 0 bases at V and 4 bases at J, with 4 bases between the two ends. In DNA form, the CDR3 reads TGTGCCAGCAGTTTATGGCAGTACGAGCAGTACTTC. Translation gives CASSLWQYEQYF.

This chain joins TRBV5-1 and TRBJ2-7; TRBD1 matches 7 bases. This CDR3 has 13 residues. Trimming removed 4 bases from V and 2 bases from J; junction bases left unmatched: 3. Germline assignment: CDR1 SGHRS and CDR2 YFSETQ. The CDR3 DNA reads TGCGCCAGCAGCCGGGACAGAGCCTACGAGCAGTACTTC. Translation gives CASSRDRAYEQYF.

This clone was picked up a small number of times. The chain combines TRBV18 with TRBJ2-7; 8 nucleotides align to TRBD2. The V and J ends lost 2 bases and 2 bases, in that order; junction bases with no gene match: 2. The germline V gene has CDR1 KGHSH and CDR2 LQKENI. The CDR3 is 14 residues long. The CDR3 reads CASSPGLAPYEQYF. As DNA, the CDR3 is TGTGCCAGCTCACCAGGACTAGCCCCCTACGAGCAGTACTTC.

The V gene is TRBV29-1, the J gene TRBJ1-1; 9 nucleotides line up with TRBD1. The CDR3 has 13 amino acids. V dropped 6 bases and J dropped 1; count of bases not matched to a gene: 3. Per germline, CDR1 SQVTM and CDR2 ANQGSEA. CDR3 sequence (DNA): TGCAGCGTGGGACAGGGTAGGAACACTGAAGCTTTCTTT. Translated: CSVGQGRNTEAFF.

This rearrangement joins TRBV2 to TRBJ1-2; 7 nucleotides line up with TRBD1. CDR3 length: 14 residues. The J segment lost 7 bases and the V segment lost 2 bases, leaving 7 bases of the junction unmatched. From germline, CDR1 is SNHLY and CDR2 FYNNEI. The CDR3 DNA is TGTGCCAGCAGTGAATCTGGGGCAGGGGGTGGCTACACCTTC. This codes for CASSESGAGGGYTF. Using reference TRBV2 and TRBJ1-2 for the parts outside the CDR3, the full variable domain is EPEVTQTPSHQVTQMGQEVILRCVPISNHLYFYWYRQILGQKVEFLVSFYNNEISEKSEIFDDQFSVERPDGSNFTLKIRSTKLEDSAMYFCASSESGAGGGYTFGSGTRLTVV.

V usage is TRBV6-5 and J usage is TRBJ2-3; D possibly corresponds to TRBD1 (6 bases). The length of the CDR3 is 16 residues. The germline V gene encodes CDR1 MNHEY and CDR2 SVGAGI. V lost 0 bases and J lost 1, with 11 bases in between. CDR3: CASSYSSSGGTDTQYF. The DNA for the CDR3 is TGTGCCAGCAGTTACTCGAGTTCAGGGGGCACAGATACGCAGTATTTT.

This clone was seen a few times. CDR3 sequence: CASSELSEAFF. CDR3 sequence (DNA): TGCGCCAGCAGTGAGTTGAGTGAAGCTTTCTTT. The chain links TRBV5-1 to TRBJ1-1; D gene ambiguous. In germline, CDR1 is SGHRS, CDR2 YFSETQ. V lost 5 bases to trimming and J lost 7 bases, with 9 bases between them. The CDR3 is made up of 11 amino acids.

The chain employs TRBV5-1 and TRBJ2-5, with TRBD1 identical over 8 bases. The closer fit of TRBJ2-7 to the DNA end suggests the J call may be wrong. The CDR3 has 14 amino acids. Per the germline V gene, CDR1 is SGHRS and CDR2 is YFSETQ. CDR3 residues: CASSLWTGTYEQYF. CDR3 in DNA: TGCGCCAGCAGCCTCTGGACAGGGACCTACGAGCAGTACTTC.

This chain connects TRBV29-1 to TRBJ1-2, with a tentative D call TRBD1 (5 bases). Germline CDR1 SQVTM, CDR2 ANQGSEA. This CDR3 spans 10 amino acids. The V and J ends lost 5 bases and 11 bases respectively, with 12 bases between them. The CDR3 DNA reads TGCAGCGTTAGGTCCGGGGGGTACACCTTC. Translated: CSVRSGGYTF.